This TCR beta chain stems from a study of blood T cell repertoires in COVID-19. The repertoire was sequenced with immunoSEQ multiplex PCR; TCRdb's copy has only in-frame clones and lacks some. The data show 100,000 or so clones, approximately 90% seen once. The germline V gene has CDR1 SGHRS and CDR2 YFSETQ. The germline V and J ends were trimmed by 3 bases and 1 base, with 6 bases remaining between them. The CDR3 consists of 13 residues. Input material: peripheral blood. This sequence originates from a man aged 55 to 69 with acute or convalescent COVID-19. The V call is TRBV5-1, the J call TRBJ2-3; D is ambiguous. The CDR3 sequence: CASSSFGTDTQYF. CDR3 sequence (DNA): TGCGCCAGCAGCTCATTTGGCACAGATACGCAGTATTTT.